The source of this T cell receptor beta chain is a study of blood T cells in healthy people across ages. Combining a sample-barcoded 5' primer with a J-beta primer mix, a second PCR ran for 7 to 11 cycles. A 12-random-nucleotide template-switch adaptor tagged each cDNA molecule. TCRdb re-analysed the 5' RACE reads in MiXCR, keeping a single row per CDR3 protein. This sample yields 1.4 million or so distinct CDR3 sequences, of which around 40% are seen a single time; under 5% belongs to the top ten. CDR3 length: 16 amino acids. CDR1 is SNHLY, CDR2 FYNNEI, per germline. Trimming took 3 bases from V and 4 from J, leaving 17 bases between them.

The sequencing sample was made of blood. The rearrangement joins TRBV2 to TRBJ2-3, with D possibly being TRBD2 (6 bases). The source is a woman aged 18-29 years in good health. The DNA of the CDR3 is TGTGCCAGCAGTGATTTAGGCCTAGCGAACCCAGATACGCAGTATTTT. This codes for CASSDLGLANPDTQYF.